These 26 T cell receptor beta chains came from one sample sequenced in a study of blood T cell repertoires in COVID-19. The assay was immunoSEQ multiplex PCR, and TCRdb's table has in-frame clones only and misses some. The table has some 96,000 clones, roughly 80% seen once. The sequenced material came from peripheral blood. These receptors were collected from a man in his 70s with active or convalescent COVID-19.

The chain joins TRBV6-5 to TRBJ1-2; no clear D gene. The CDR3 totals 10 residues. The V end lost 4 bases, the J end lost 6 bases, and 3 bases lay between the germline ends. Germline V gives CDR1 MNHEY, CDR2 SVGAGI. DNA of the CDR3: TGTGCCAGCAGTTCGGATGGCTACACCTTC. Its translation is CASSSDGYTF.

The CDR3 here is CASRGDGGTEAFF. CDR3 in DNA: TGTGCCAGTAGGGGAGACGGGGGGACTGAAGCTTTCTTT. The chain carries TRBV19 and TRBJ1-1; TRBD1 is a possible D gene (5 bases). Germline values: CDR1 LNHDA, CDR2 SQIVND (reference sequence). The CDR3 loop spans 13 amino acids. Trimming pared 6 bases from V and 5 bases from J, leaving 13 bases between.

This clone was seen a single time. The rearrangement links TRBV13 to TRBJ2-7, with D possibly matching TRBD2 (5 bases). Germline loops: CDR1 PRHDT, CDR2 FYEKMQ (reference sequence). CDR3 length: 15 amino acids. Trimming cost V 3 bases and J 7 bases, with 19 bases left between them. CDR3 sequence reads: CASSLRLTPSGEQYF. The CDR3 region has the DNA TGTGCCAGCAGCTTGCGACTAACCCCCTCGGGGGAGCAGTACTTC.

The genes are TRBV28 and TRBJ1-2; D may be TRBD1 (5 bases). The CDR3 extends over 12 amino acids. Germline lookup yields CDR1 MDHEN and CDR2 SYDVKM. V was shortened by 8 bases and J by 3 bases, with 10 bases between the two germline ends. The CDR3 sequence: CASGRADYGYTF. The DNA for the CDR3 is TGTGCCAGCGGCAGGGCGGACTATGGCTACACCTTC.

The rearrangement links TRBV7-2 to TRBJ1-2, with TRBD1 matching 7 bases. V was clipped by 5 bases and J by 1 base; unmatched bases: 7. Per germline, CDR1 SGHTA and CDR2 FQGNSA. The length of the CDR3 is 15 residues. For the CDR3, the DNA is TGTGCCAGCAGCCCGCGACAGGGAATTAACTATGGCTACACCTTC. Amino acids: CASSPRQGINYGYTF.

The sample holds many counts of this clone. The V call is TRBV4-1, the J call TRBJ2-1; 9 nucleotides agree with TRBD2. This CDR3 is built from 14 residues. Germline V lookup: CDR1 MGHRA, CDR2 YSYEKL. J was trimmed by 7 bases and V by 4 bases; bases with no gene match: 5. This CDR3 reads CASSLAGAVNEQFF. In DNA form, the CDR3 reads TGCGCCAGCAGCCTAGCGGGGGCAGTTAATGAGCAGTTCTTC.

This chain joins TRBV4-3 and TRBJ2-1, with D uncertain. The CDR3 has 13 amino acids. Germline V gene data show CDR1 as LGHNA and CDR2 as YSLEER. The V end lost 4 bases, the J end lost 8 bases, and 12 bases lay between the germline ends. CDR3 residues: CASSLSRRDEQFF. CDR3 DNA sequence: TGCGCCAGCAGCCTTTCTCGGAGAGATGAGCAGTTCTTC.

For the CDR3, the DNA is TGTGCCAGCAGTGACGGCAGGGGGCTTGGTGGCTACACCTTC. Amino acid sequence: CASSDGRGLGGYTF. This chain joins TRBV6-4 and TRBJ1-2; the match to TRBD1 covers 8 bases. The germline V gene encodes CDR1 MRHNA and CDR2 SNTAGT. The CDR3 consists of 14 residues. J was trimmed by 7 bases and V by 2 bases; bases with no gene match: 6.

The gene calls are TRBV21-1 and TRBJ1-1; the table calls TRBD1, which could not be checked here. TRBV21-1 constitutes a pseudogene. This CDR3 comprises 15 residues. The CDR3 loop is CASSKGDRGSTEAFF. The CDR3 DNA reads as TGTGCCAGCAGCAAAGGGGACAGGGGGTCGACTGAAGCTTTCTTT.

The V call is TRBV7-9, the J call TRBJ2-7; no clear D. Germline CDR1 reads SEHNR; CDR2 reads FQNEAQ (reference sequence). The CDR3 sequence is 13 residues long. V shed 5 bases and J shed 3 bases, with 11 bases lying between them. CDR3: CASSPSLGYEQYF. The CDR3 nucleotides read TGTGCCAGCAGCCCCAGCCTAGGCTACGAGCAGTACTTC.

This clone showed up just a few times. The CDR3 loop reads CASSRRGANTEAFF. CDR3 nucleotides: TGTGCCAGCAGCCGCCGGGGGGCGAACACTGAAGCTTTCTTT. V is TRBV14 and J is TRBJ1-1; maybe TRBD1 (6 bases). Trimming removed 4 bases at V and 1 base at J, with 10 bases between. The CDR3 has 14 amino acids. CDR1 is SGHDN and CDR2 is FVKESK in the germline V gene. The complete variable domain, with remaining parts taken from reference TRBV14 and TRBJ1-1, reads EAGVTQFPSHSVIEKGQTVTLRCDPISGHDNLYWYRRVMGKEIKFLLHFVKESKQDESGMPNNRFLAERTGGTYSTLKVQPAELEDSGVYFCASSRRGANTEAFFGQGTRLTVV.

The rearrangement uses TRBV7-6 and TRBJ2-1, with TRBD2 identical over 9 bases. Trimming at V came to 5 bases and at J to 2 bases, leaving 4 bases not matched to a gene. This CDR3 spans 15 amino acids. CDR1 is SGHVS and CDR2 is FNYEAQ in the germline V gene. In DNA, the CDR3 is TGTGCCAGCAGCCCAGGACTAGCGCCCTACAATGAGCAGTTCTTC. Its protein is CASSPGLAPYNEQFF.

The CDR3 loop is CASSQASGCDEQFF. CDR3 DNA sequence: TGTGCCAGCAGCCAAGCATCGGGGTGCGATGAGCAGTTCTTC. This sequence joins TRBV3-1 (or the pseudogene TRBV3-2) and TRBJ2-1; tentative D call: TRBD2 (5 bases). Germline CDR1 LGHDT, CDR2 YNNKEL (reference sequence). Trimming stripped 1 base from V and 8 bases from J, with 12 bases between. The CDR3 is 14 residues long.

This sequence joins TRBV6-2 or TRBV6-3 and TRBJ1-6; no clear D. Trimming took 4 bases from V and 6 from J, leaving 16 bases between them. The CDR3 has 16 amino acids. Germline lookup yields CDR1 MNHEY and CDR2 SVGEGT. Here the CDR3 reads CASSLISAVSNSPLHF. The CDR3 nucleotides read TGTGCCAGCAGTTTAATCTCGGCGGTCTCTAATTCACCCCTCCACTTT.

V gene TRBV28 combines with J gene TRBJ2-5, with D hard to call. The CDR3 loop spans 17 amino acids. CDR1 and CDR2 (germline): MDHEN, SYDVKM. Trimming stripped 1 base from V and 3 bases from J, with 18 bases between. CDR3 region: CASSLYRTEILEETQYF. In DNA, the CDR3 is TGTGCCAGCAGTTTATACCGTACAGAAATTTTAGAAGAGACCCAGTACTTC.

The rearrangement joins TRBV29-1 to TRBJ2-1; D not certain. The ends were cut back, 4 bases at V and 8 bases at J, with 12 bases in the middle. The CDR3 has 12 amino acids. Germline V gives CDR1 SQVTM, CDR2 ANQGSEA. The CDR3 DNA reads as TGCAGCGTTGTCCCCCCGAGCGATGAGCAGTTCTTC. Translation: CSVVPPSDEQFF.

V usage is TRBV29-1 and J usage is TRBJ2-1; 7 bases map to TRBD1. The CDR3 is 13 amino acids. The V gene end was trimmed by 7 bases and the J gene end by 6 bases; junction bases not matched to a gene: 9. Germline V gene data show CDR1 as SQVTM and CDR2 as ANQGSEA. The CDR3 sequence: CSASGQVRNEQFF. The DNA of the CDR3 is TGCAGCGCCTCCGGACAGGTCCGCAATGAGCAGTTCTTC.

This rearrangement joins TRBV28 to TRBJ2-1, with 10 bases fitting TRBD1. Germline trimming cut 10 bases from V and 8 bases from J; bases unmatched to any gene: 11. CDR3 size: 14 residues. Germline CDR1 MDHEN, CDR2 SYDVKM. The CDR3 nucleotides read TGTGCCATCCTGGGGACAGGGGAAGGGCATGAGCAGTTCTTC. It yields the protein CAILGTGEGHEQFF.

This clone was detected only once. This chain joins TRBV10-3 and TRBJ1-2, with no clear D. V lost 8 bases and J lost 4, with 14 bases in between. Germline-derived CDR1 and CDR2 are ENHRY and SYGVKD. This CDR3 comprises 13 residues. CDR3 DNA: TGTGCCATCCTTGAGGGTACGAGCTATGGCTACACCTTC. This translates into CAILEGTSYGYTF.

This clone showed up many times. The chain has TRBV30 and TRBJ2-7; 9 bases fit TRBD1. Looked up from germline, CDR1 is GTSNPN and CDR2 is SVGIG (reference sequence). This CDR3 region has 15 residues. J lost 0 bases, V lost 4 bases, and 7 bases had no gene match. Here the CDR3 DNA reads TGTGCCTGGACCTTCCAGGGACAGGGCTCCTACGAGCAGTACTTC. This sequence encodes CAWTFQGQGSYEQYF.

The V and J genes are TRBV29-1 and TRBJ2-5; tentative D call: TRBD2 (6 bases). The V gene's germline CDR1 is SQVTM and CDR2 ANQGSEA. The V end was cut by 7 bases, the J end by 5 bases, with 14 bases between. This CDR3 region has 12 residues. This CDR3 reads CSGGLPGETQYF. Written as DNA, the CDR3 is TGCAGCGGGGGACTCCCGGGGGAGACCCAGTACTTC.

This rearrangement joins TRBV10-2 to TRBJ1-6, with 7 bases that match TRBD1. Losses at the gene ends were 6 bases for V and 5 bases for J; bases not matched to a gene: 7. Germline V gene sequence: CDR1 WSHSY, CDR2 SAAADI. This CDR3 spans 15 amino acids. CDR3 in DNA: TGCGCCAGCAGAACACTCGGGACAGATAATTCACCCCTCCACTTT. Amino acids: CASRTLGTDNSPLHF.

The V call is TRBV20-1, the J call TRBJ1-2; the match to TRBD1 covers 9 bases. J lost 6 bases, V lost 3 bases, and 8 bases had no gene match. This CDR3 is 14 amino acids long. Germline lookup yields CDR1 DFQATT and CDR2 SNEGSKA (reference sequence). DNA for the CDR3: TGCAGTGCTAGTGAAGACAGGGGGAGGAATGGCTACACCTTC. Its translation is CSASEDRGRNGYTF.

V gene TRBV18 combines with J gene TRBJ2-5; D possibly corresponds to TRBD1 (5 bases). Germline-derived CDR1 and CDR2 are KGHSH and LQKENI. Deletions cut 3 bases from V and 4 bases from J, with 12 bases between. This CDR3 is 14 amino acids long. CDR3 coding DNA: TGTGCCAGCTCACCTTACCAGGGCGGAGAGACCCAGTACTTC. Translated, it gives CASSPYQGGETQYF.

The genes are TRBV2 and TRBJ1-5; TRBD1 aligns across 7 bases. V lost 6 bases, J lost 7 bases, and 9 bases stayed unmatched. In germline, CDR1 is SNHLY, CDR2 FYNNEI. The CDR3 contains 14 residues. Written as DNA, the CDR3 is TGTGCCAGCAGCCCCGTAGGGGGCCAGCAGCCCCAGCATTTT. This gives the protein CASSPVGGQQPQHF. The full variable domain, rest sourced from reference TRBV2 and TRBJ1-5, is EPEVTQTPSHQVTQMGQEVILRCVPISNHLYFYWYRQILGQKVEFLVSFYNNEISEKSEIFDDQFSVERPDGSNFTLKIRSTKLEDSAMYFCASSPVGGQQPQHFGDGTRLSIL.

This chain uses TRBV4-2 with TRBJ2-5, with 10 bases fitting TRBD2. Trimming at V came to 0 bases and at J to 5 bases, leaving 9 bases not matched to a gene. Germline loops: CDR1 LGHNA, CDR2 YNFKEQ. The CDR3 sequence is 17 residues long. CDR3 sequence: CASSQETGLAHGETQYF. The CDR3 bases are TGTGCCAGCAGCCAAGAGACGGGACTAGCGCACGGGGAGACCCAGTACTTC.